The 28 T cell receptor beta chains in this list originate from one sample, sequenced in a study of T cell changes during pregnancy in multiple sclerosis. Clones were sequenced by immunoSEQ multiplex PCR, and TCRdb holds only the in-frame ones, with some missing. Counted here are tens of thousands of clones, about 92% occurring once; the ten biggest clones make up around 0.2%. Sequenced here: CD4+ T cells from peripheral blood mononuclear cells, sampled before pregnancy. The receptors were sampled from a female donor with multiple sclerosis, enrolled in a pregnancy study.

The chain joins TRBV27 to TRBJ1-4; D gene unclear. The CDR3 loop spans 15 amino acids. The germline CDR1 and CDR2 sequences are MNHEY and SMNVEV (reference sequence). The V gene lost 6 bases and the J gene lost 8 bases, with 19 bases spanning the gap. The CDR3 nucleotides read TGTGCCAGCAGGGCAGCGGCAGGCCGAAGAGAAAAACTGTTTTTT. Its translation: CASRAAAGRREKLFF.

The CDR3, as DNA: TGTGCCAGTAGTCCAGGGTGGGACTATGGCTACACCTTC. Protein product: CASSPGWDYGYTF. The chain carries TRBV19 and TRBJ1-2; TRBD1 is a possible D gene (5 bases). This CDR3 contains 13 residues. Between the trimmed V and J ends, which lost 5 bases and 3 bases, there was a span of 10 bases. Germline V CDR1 and CDR2: LNHDA, SQIVND (reference sequence).

About this clone: One end of the junction fails to match germline, which may point to a read error. The chain couples TRBV5-1 to TRBJ2-7; D call uncertain. This CDR3 has 13 residues. Germline values: CDR1 SGHRS, CDR2 YFSETQ. The CDR3 coding sequence is TGCGCCAGCAGCGAAATAGTCTCCCACGAGCAGTACTTC. Protein sequence: CASSEIVSHEQYF.

CDR3 loop: CASTQEGETQYF. Written as DNA, the CDR3 is TGTGCCAGTACCCAGGAGGGCGAGACCCAGTACTTC. This chain links TRBV19 with TRBJ2-5; D possibly corresponds to TRBD2 (6 bases). The germline V gene has CDR1 LNHDA and CDR2 SQIVND (reference sequence). There are 12 residues in the CDR3. V lost 7 bases to trimming and J lost 5 bases, with 11 bases between them.

The chain employs TRBV4-2 and TRBJ1-2; 8 bases align to TRBD1. With V trimmed by 3 bases and J by 4 bases, 10 bases remained unmatched. The length of the CDR3 is 16 residues. Germline lookup yields CDR1 LGHNA and CDR2 YNFKEQ. The CDR3: CASSQADRAASYGYTF. The CDR3 DNA reads as TGTGCCAGCAGCCAGGCGGACAGGGCCGCGAGCTATGGCTACACCTTC.

The V and J genes are TRBV30 and TRBJ1-5; D may be TRBD1 (6 bases). Germline V gene lookup returns CDR1 GTSNPN and CDR2 SVGIG (reference sequence). The CDR3 has 15 amino acids. The ends were cut back, 0 bases at V and 2 bases at J, with 11 bases in the middle. In nucleotides, the CDR3 is TGTGCCTGGAGTGTGGGGGCGCGGGGCAATCAGCCCCAGCATTTT. Translating it yields CAWSVGARGNQPQHF.

This clone was seen only once. The gene calls are TRBV7-9 and TRBJ1-6; D perhaps matches TRBD1 (5 bases). V lost 5 bases, J lost 5 bases, and 10 bases lay in between. The CDR3 is made up of 14 amino acids. Germline values: CDR1 SEHNR, CDR2 FQNEAQ (reference sequence). The CDR3 spells CASSIGQNNSPLHF. DNA for the CDR3: TGTGCCAGCAGCATAGGACAAAATAATTCACCCCTCCACTTT.

The chain carries TRBV5-8 and TRBJ1-5; unclear D gene. Per germline, CDR1 SGHTS and CDR2 YDEGEE. Deletions cut 0 bases from V and 6 bases from J, with 13 bases between. This CDR3 has 15 residues. The CDR3 DNA is TGTGCCAGCAGCTTGGGGAGGGTTCAATCTCAGCCCCAGCATTTT. As protein: CASSLGRVQSQPQHF.

The CDR3 region is CATSRVRGSSYNEQFF. The CDR3 DNA sequence: TGTGCCACCAGCAGAGTAAGGGGGTCCTCCTACAATGAGCAGTTCTTC. The chain employs TRBV15 and TRBJ2-1; maybe TRBD1 (6 bases). The V end lost 1 base, the J end lost 0 bases, and 10 bases lay between the germline ends. The germline V gene has CDR1 LNHNV and CDR2 YYDKDF (reference sequence). CDR3 length equals 16 residues.

The chain joins TRBV25-1 to TRBJ2-1; a weak D match, TRBD2 (6 bases). The CDR3 length is 15 residues. With 2 bases removed from V and 3 bases from J, the gap between germline ends came to 11 bases. Germline V lookup: CDR1 MGHDK, CDR2 SYGVNS. The CDR3 loop reads CASSEPTSFYNEQFF. The CDR3 DNA reads as TGTGCCAGCAGTGAACCAACTAGCTTCTACAATGAGCAGTTCTTC.

This rearrangement joins TRBV27 to TRBJ2-1, with TRBD1 matching 8 bases. With 2 bases clipped from V and 6 bases from J, the junction kept 6 bases outside the gene matches. The CDR3 is made up of 15 amino acids. Germline V gene sequence: CDR1 MNHEY, CDR2 SMNVEV (reference sequence). The CDR3 reads CASSLGAGGVNEQFF. CDR3 in DNA: TGTGCCAGCAGTTTAGGAGCAGGGGGCGTCAATGAGCAGTTCTTC.

This sequence joins TRBV5-1 and TRBJ1-4; TRBD1 agrees at 10 bases. The CDR3 length is 16 residues. V lost 3 bases and J lost 3; bases outside the gene matches: 5. In germline, CDR1 is SGHRS, CDR2 YFSETQ. For the CDR3, the DNA is TGCGCCAGCAGCTCTATAGGGACAGGGGCTAATGAAAAACTGTTTTTT. It encodes CASSSIGTGANEKLFF. The complete variable domain, with remaining parts taken from reference TRBV5-1 and TRBJ1-4, reads KAGVTQTPRYLIKTRGQQVTLSCSPISGHRSVSWYQQTPGQGLQFLFEYFSETQRNKGNFPGRFSGRQFSNSRSEMNVSTLELGDSALYLCASSSIGTGANEKLFFGSGTQLSVL.

This rearrangement joins TRBV18 to TRBJ1-1; 9 bases agree with TRBD1. The CDR3 covers 18 residues. Germline V gene data show CDR1 as KGHSH and CDR2 as LQKENI. Trimming at V came to 1 base and at J to 5 bases, leaving 14 bases not matched to a gene. CDR3 amino acids: CASSPLGEATGGRTEAFF. For the CDR3, the DNA is TGTGCCAGCTCACCACTCGGGGAGGCGACAGGGGGAAGGACTGAAGCTTTCTTT.

This chain joins TRBV30 and TRBJ1-2; D remains ambiguous. The CDR3 totals 15 residues. Germline V lookup: CDR1 GTSNPN, CDR2 SVGIG (reference sequence). Trimming took 1 base from V and 4 from J, leaving 16 bases between them. In nucleotides, the CDR3 is TGTGCCTGGAGTGCCAATGCAGGAGGGTCCTATGGCTACACCTTC. As protein: CAWSANAGGSYGYTF. The whole variable domain, filled in from reference TRBV30 and TRBJ1-2, reads SQTIHQWPATLVQPVGSPLSLECTVEGTSNPNLYWYRQAAGRGLQLLFYSVGIGQISSEVPQNLSASRPQDRQFILSSKKLLLSDSGFYLCAWSANAGGSYGYTFGSGTRLTVV.

The V gene is TRBV2, the J gene TRBJ2-1, with 12 nucleotides matching TRBD2. Per germline, CDR1 SNHLY and CDR2 FYNNEI. V shed 8 bases and J 7 bases; nucleotides not matched to a gene: 12. The CDR3 has 16 amino acids. CDR3 nucleotides: TGTGCCAGCCAGAGAACTAGCGGGGGGCCGACAAATGAGCAGTTCTTC. It specifies CASQRTSGGPTNEQFF.

V gene TRBV30 combines with J gene TRBJ2-2; 7 positions match TRBD1. The CDR3 contains 14 residues. Losses at the gene ends were 3 bases for V and 0 bases for J; bases not matched to a gene: 1. CDR1 and CDR2 (germline): GTSNPN, SVGIG (reference sequence). CDR3 DNA: TGTGCCTGGAGCGGGACAGCGAACACCGGGGAGCTGTTTTTT. It translates to CAWSGTANTGELFF. The full variable domain, rest sourced from reference TRBV30 and TRBJ2-2, is SQTIHQWPATLVQPVGSPLSLECTVEGTSNPNLYWYRQAAGRGLQLLFYSVGIGQISSEVPQNLSASRPQDRQFILSSKKLLLSDSGFYLCAWSGTANTGELFFGEGSRLTVL.

There are a few counts of this clone. The rearrangement links TRBV5-4 to TRBJ2-2; D gene ambiguous. CDR1 and CDR2 from the germline V gene are SGHNT and YYREEE (reference sequence). Trimming shortened V by 4 bases and J by 6 bases, and 10 bases separated the two germline ends. This CDR3 is 13 amino acids long. As DNA, the CDR3 is TGTGCCAGCAGCCGTGAGAGGTCCGGGGAGCTGTTTTTT. The encoded protein is CASSRERSGELFF.

The DNA for the CDR3 is TGCGCCAGCAGCTTGAGTAGCGGGGGGGCAACAGATACGCAGTATTTT. Translating it yields CASSLSSGGATDTQYF. This rearrangement joins TRBV5-1 to TRBJ2-3, with TRBD2 matching 11 bases. The CDR3 runs to 16 residues. The trim removed 1 base at V and 3 bases at J, leaving 4 bases unmatched. The germline CDR1 and CDR2 sequences are SGHRS and YFSETQ.

This sequence joins TRBV19 and TRBJ2-7, with a weak D call TRBD1 (5 bases). The germline V gene encodes CDR1 LNHDA and CDR2 SQIVND (reference sequence). The CDR3 length is 14 residues. Trimming shortened V by 3 bases and J by 8 bases, and 17 bases separated the two germline ends. This chain's CDR3 is CASSIGFQGGQQYF. CDR3 DNA: TGTGCCAGTAGTATCGGTTTCCAGGGTGGCCAGCAGTACTTC.

V usage is TRBV6-1 and J usage is TRBJ1-5, with D unresolved. V lost 3 bases to trimming and J lost 6 bases, with 12 bases between them. Germline assignment: CDR1 MNHNS and CDR2 SASEGT. The CDR3 contains 14 residues. CDR3 protein: CASSERGLGQPQHF. Written as DNA, the CDR3 is TGTGCCAGCAGTGAGCGTGGGCTCGGTCAGCCCCAGCATTTT.

The V and J genes are TRBV25-1 and TRBJ2-5, with unresolved D. In germline, CDR1 is MGHDK, CDR2 SYGVNS. Trimming pared 0 bases from V and 5 bases from J, leaving 4 bases between. The CDR3 loop spans 12 amino acids. This CDR3 is CASSEYMETQYF. In DNA form, the CDR3 reads TGTGCCAGCAGTGAATATATGGAGACCCAGTACTTC. The whole variable domain, filled in from reference TRBV25-1 and TRBJ2-5, reads EADIYQTPRYLVIGTGKKITLECSQTMGHDKMYWYQQDPGMELHLIHYSYGVNSTEKGDLSSESTVSRIRTEHFPLTLESARPSHTSQYLCASSEYMETQYFGPGTRLLVL.

This clone appeared a single time. This sequence joins TRBV30 and TRBJ2-2, with 8 nucleotides matching TRBD1. Unmatched junction bases numbered 7, after V lost 3 bases and J lost 4 bases. CDR1 is GTSNPN and CDR2 is SVGIG in the germline V gene (reference sequence). This CDR3 contains 15 residues. CDR3 in amino acids: CAWRIRDRLTGELFF. CDR3 sequence (DNA): TGTGCCTGGAGGATCCGGGACAGGCTCACCGGGGAGCTGTTTTTT.

V and J are TRBV6-1 and TRBJ2-1, with 11 nucleotides matching TRBD2. The germline CDR1 and CDR2 sequences are MNHNS and SASEGT. The CDR3 consists of 13 residues. V lost 7 bases and J lost 12; bases outside the gene matches: 8. The CDR3 loop reads CASTISTSGRQFF. CDR3 nucleotides: TGTGCCAGCACCATATCAACTAGCGGGAGGCAGTTCTTC.

The chain carries TRBV5-1 and TRBJ2-2; D might be TRBD2 (6 bases). Germline CDR1 is SGHRS and CDR2 is YFSETQ. V shed 2 bases and J shed 1 base, with 18 bases lying between them. This CDR3 region has 18 residues. The CDR3: CASSFSGGTYKNTGELFF. CDR3 nucleotide sequence: TGCGCCAGCAGCTTTAGTGGAGGGACGTATAAGAACACCGGGGAGCTGTTTTTT.

The chain couples TRBV4-1 to TRBJ1-2; D is undetermined. The V gene lost 0 bases and the J gene lost 0 bases, with 11 bases spanning the gap. This CDR3 comprises 16 residues. Germline V gene data show CDR1 as MGHRA and CDR2 as YSYEKL. DNA for the CDR3: TGCGCCAGCAGCCAAGATCTAGCATCTTCTAACTATGGCTACACCTTC. Amino acid sequence: CASSQDLASSNYGYTF.

The rearrangement joins TRBV5-1 to TRBJ2-3; 8 nucleotides align to TRBD1. J gave up 2 bases and V 4 bases, and 6 bases lay outside the gene matches. Per germline, CDR1 SGHRS and CDR2 YFSETQ. The CDR3 covers 15 residues. CDR3: CASSARQGSTDTQYF. Here the CDR3 DNA reads TGCGCCAGCAGCGCGAGACAGGGGTCCACAGATACGCAGTATTTT.

The chain couples TRBV9 to TRBJ2-5; D gene uncertain. The CDR3 is 14 amino acids. The V and J ends lost 0 bases and 3 bases respectively, with 9 bases between them. In germline, CDR1 is SGDLS, CDR2 YYNGEE. CDR3 in DNA: TGTGCCAGCAGCGTAGCAGGCCCCGAAGAGACCCAGTACTTC. This gives the protein CASSVAGPEETQYF.

The chain is built from TRBV5-8 and TRBJ1-1, with TRBD1 as a possible D gene (5 bases). Looked up from germline, CDR1 is SGHTS and CDR2 is YDEGEE. Trimming left V 7 bases short and J 6 bases short, with 10 bases between. The CDR3 is 11 amino acids. The CDR3 DNA reads TGTGCCAGCCCCAGGGCGGCTGAAGCTTTCTTT. It yields the protein CASPRAAEAFF.